This TCR beta chain was identified during a study of cytomegalovirus exposure and HLA in healthy donors. About the research overall: One earlier analysis, a look at about 179 million T cells, found roughly 110 million unique TCR beta sequences. Study-wide findings and caveats: Association of a missense DCLRE1C variant with TCR beta V- and J-gene trimming was reported in a later analysis. In a later analysis, approximately 15,000 TCR beta sequences were associated with HLA alleles at 0.05 false discovery rate.

In regard to this clone: The antigen remains unidentified.

V gave up 4 bases and J gave up 1 base; unmatched junction bases: 1. CDR3 size: 14 residues. In germline, CDR1 is LNHDA, CDR2 SQIVND (reference sequence). The primer mix had 60 Vbeta and 13 Jbeta primers. Assay: immunoSEQ multiplex PCR; the TCRdb copy retains only in-frame clones and omits some. The data contain about 160,000 clones, 60% to 80% of them singletons. At collection, donors were nominally healthy, but unrecorded immune exposures were probable. The sample was PBMCs. This chain joins TRBV19 and TRBJ2-7; 10 nucleotides match TRBD1. The TCR was taken from a male donor in good health and CMV-seronegative. The CDR3 DNA sequence: TGTGCCAGTAGTAGACAGGGGGCATCCTACGAGCAGTACTTC. This sequence encodes CASSRQGASYEQYF. Together with reference TRBV19 and TRBJ2-7, the CDR3 gives the full variable domain: DGGITQSPKYLFRKEGQNVTLSCEQNLNHDAMYWYRQDPGQGLRLIYYSQIVNDFQKGDIAEGYSVSREKKESFPLTVTSAQKNPTAFYLCASSRQGASYEQYFGPGTRLTVT.